This T cell receptor (beta chain) stems from a study of T-cell memory formation after mild COVID-19. This clonotype was detected a few times. Antigen specificity is unknown. Using constant-segment primers, 5'RACE produced TCR alpha and TCR beta cDNA libraries carrying sample barcodes and UMIs. One entry per CDR3 protein results from TCRdb running MiXCR on the 5' RACE reads. Here the sample spans a few hundred thousand distinct CDR3 sequences, 15% to 20% being singletons. Germline V gene lookup returns CDR1 MNHEY and CDR2 SVGAGI. V lost 5 bases and J 6 bases, leaving 19 bases between the germline ends. CDR3 length equals 15 residues. Whole-study findings and limits: From day 15 to 85, contracting clones were balanced between CD4 and CD8, whereas later expanders leaned toward CD4+. Cross-reactive memory apparently joined, as some responding clones appeared in pre-infection memory. Among contracting clones, CD4+ were mainly CM/EM and CD8+ enriched in EMRA.

The sequencing input was PBMCs or a T cell subset sorted from them (not recorded which). V usage is TRBV6-5 and J usage is TRBJ2-5, with D perhaps TRBD1 or TRBD2 (6 bases each). This TCR was sampled from a man between 18 and 29 years old who had mild COVID-19 (a few samples of this study predate the infection). Cell type and time point are not known. The CDR3 nucleotides read TGTGCCAGCAGTCAAGACGGGGGCCGGGCCCAGACCCAGTACTTC. The encoded protein is CASSQDGGRAQTQYF.